Listed here is a single TCR beta chain. Its antigen is unknown. The CDR3 consists of 14 residues. Germline V lookup: CDR1 MGHRA, CDR2 YSYEKL. V lost 7 bases and J 5 bases, leaving 15 bases between the germline ends. This entry belongs to a study of shared clonotypes between healthy human individuals. Naivety among CD8 cells was defined by CD45RO negativity and positive CCR7 selection, thereby excluding terminally differentiated effector memory CD45RA+ cells. Study-wide results and limits: A generally larger estimated richness was seen in naive subsets than in memory subsets.

It was 200 ng DNA, around 33,000 T cell genomes, that sorted-subset replicate PCRs used. Libraries were prepared by immunoSEQ multiplex PCR; TCRdb keeps only in-frame clonotypes and omits some of them. The repertoire has under 2,000,000 clones, over 85% of them found once; the top ten carry 1% to 1.5%. The source of this sequence is a man younger than 35 in good health. The specimen sequenced was naive CD8+ T cells sorted from blood. The rearrangement uses TRBV4-1 and TRBJ1-5; D call uncertain. The CDR3 sequence is CASTPRGGDQPQHF. The CDR3 DNA reads TGCGCCAGCACCCCACGGGGTGGGGATCAGCCCCAGCATTTT.